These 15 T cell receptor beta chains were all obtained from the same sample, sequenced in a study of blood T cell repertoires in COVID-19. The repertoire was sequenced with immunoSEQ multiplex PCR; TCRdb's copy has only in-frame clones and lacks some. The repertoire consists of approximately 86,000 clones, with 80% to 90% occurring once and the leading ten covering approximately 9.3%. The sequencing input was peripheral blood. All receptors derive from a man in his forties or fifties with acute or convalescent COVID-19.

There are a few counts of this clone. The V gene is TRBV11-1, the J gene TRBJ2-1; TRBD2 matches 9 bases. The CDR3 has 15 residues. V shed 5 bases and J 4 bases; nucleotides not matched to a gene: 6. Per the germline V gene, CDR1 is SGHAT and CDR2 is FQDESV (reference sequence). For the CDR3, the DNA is TGTGCCAGCAGCCTGAGCGGGGGGCCTTACAATGAGCAGTTCTTC. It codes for CASSLSGGPYNEQFF.

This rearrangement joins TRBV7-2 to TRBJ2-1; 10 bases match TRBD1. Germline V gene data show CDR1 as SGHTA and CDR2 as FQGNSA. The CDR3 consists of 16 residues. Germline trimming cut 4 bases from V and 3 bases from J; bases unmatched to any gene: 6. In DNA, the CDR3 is TGTGCCAGCAGCTCTACGGGACAGGGGATCTACAATGAGCAGTTCTTC. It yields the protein CASSSTGQGIYNEQFF.

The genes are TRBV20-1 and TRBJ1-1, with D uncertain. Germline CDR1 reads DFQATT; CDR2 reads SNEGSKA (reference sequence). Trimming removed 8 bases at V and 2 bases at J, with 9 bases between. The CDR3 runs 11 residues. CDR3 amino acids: CSPRLNTEAFF. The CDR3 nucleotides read TGCAGTCCGAGATTAAACACTGAAGCTTTCTTT.

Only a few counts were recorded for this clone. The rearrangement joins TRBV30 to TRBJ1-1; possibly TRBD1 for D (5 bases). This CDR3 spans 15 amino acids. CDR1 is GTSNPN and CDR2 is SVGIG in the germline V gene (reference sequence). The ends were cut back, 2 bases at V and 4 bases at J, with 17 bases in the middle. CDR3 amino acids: CAWSPRAQGPTEAFF. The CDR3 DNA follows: TGTGCCTGGAGTCCCAGGGCCCAAGGTCCCACTGAAGCTTTCTTT. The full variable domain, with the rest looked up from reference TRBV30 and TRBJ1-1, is SQTIHQWPATLVQPVGSPLSLECTVEGTSNPNLYWYRQAAGRGLQLLFYSVGIGQISSEVPQNLSASRPQDRQFILSSKKLLLSDSGFYLCAWSPRAQGPTEAFFGQGTRLTVV.

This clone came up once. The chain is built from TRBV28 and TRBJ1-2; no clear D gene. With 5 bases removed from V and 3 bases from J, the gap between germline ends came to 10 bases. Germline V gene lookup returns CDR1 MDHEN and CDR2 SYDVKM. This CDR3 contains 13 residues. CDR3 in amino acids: CASSPPRHYGYTF. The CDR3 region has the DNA TGTGCCAGCAGTCCTCCGAGGCACTATGGCTACACCTTC.

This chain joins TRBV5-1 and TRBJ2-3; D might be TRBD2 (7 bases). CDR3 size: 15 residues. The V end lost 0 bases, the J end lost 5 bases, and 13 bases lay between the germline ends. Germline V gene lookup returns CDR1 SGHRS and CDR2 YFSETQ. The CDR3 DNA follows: TGCGCCAGCAGCTTGGCGGCGGGGGCGGTAGATACGCAGTATTTT. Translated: CASSLAAGAVDTQYF. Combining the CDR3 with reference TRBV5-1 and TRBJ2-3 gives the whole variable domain KAGVTQTPRYLIKTRGQQVTLSCSPISGHRSVSWYQQTPGQGLQFLFEYFSETQRNKGNFPGRFSGRQFSNSRSEMNVSTLELGDSALYLCASSLAAGAVDTQYFGPGTRLTVL.

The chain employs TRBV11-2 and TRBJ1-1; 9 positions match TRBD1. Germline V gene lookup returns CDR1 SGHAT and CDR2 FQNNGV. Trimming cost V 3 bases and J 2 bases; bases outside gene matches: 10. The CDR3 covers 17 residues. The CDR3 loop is CASSFTGTGLINTEAFF. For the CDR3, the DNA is TGTGCCAGCAGCTTTACCGGGACAGGGCTAATCAACACTGAAGCTTTCTTT.

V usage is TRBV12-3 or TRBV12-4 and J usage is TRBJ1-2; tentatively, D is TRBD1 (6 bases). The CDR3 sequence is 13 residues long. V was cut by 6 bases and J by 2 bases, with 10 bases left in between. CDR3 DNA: TGTGCCAGCAGGGGAGGGGGAAACTATGGCTACACCTTC. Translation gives CASRGGGNYGYTF.

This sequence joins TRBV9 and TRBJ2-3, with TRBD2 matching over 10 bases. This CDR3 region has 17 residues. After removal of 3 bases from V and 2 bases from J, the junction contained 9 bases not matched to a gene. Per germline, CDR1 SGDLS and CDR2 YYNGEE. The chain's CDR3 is CASSAHQRGGITDTQYF. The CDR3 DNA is TGTGCCAGCAGCGCTCACCAGCGGGGGGGGATCACAGATACGCAGTATTTT.

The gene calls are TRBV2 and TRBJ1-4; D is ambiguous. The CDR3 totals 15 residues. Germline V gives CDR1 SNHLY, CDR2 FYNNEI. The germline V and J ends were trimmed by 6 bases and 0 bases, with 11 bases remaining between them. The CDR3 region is CASRVEQTTNEKLFF. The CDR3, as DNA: TGTGCCAGCAGAGTGGAACAGACAACTAATGAAAAACTGTTTTTT. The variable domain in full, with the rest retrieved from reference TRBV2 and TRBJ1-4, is EPEVTQTPSHQVTQMGQEVILRCVPISNHLYFYWYRQILGQKVEFLVSFYNNEISEKSEIFDDQFSVERPDGSNFTLKIRSTKLEDSAMYFCASRVEQTTNEKLFFGSGTQLSVL.

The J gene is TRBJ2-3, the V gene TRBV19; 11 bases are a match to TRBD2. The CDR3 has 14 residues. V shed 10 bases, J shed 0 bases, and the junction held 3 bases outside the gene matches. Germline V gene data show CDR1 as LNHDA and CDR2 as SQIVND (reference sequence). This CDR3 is CATLAGGSTDTQYF. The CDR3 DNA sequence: TGTGCCACCTTAGCGGGGGGGAGCACAGATACGCAGTATTTT.

CDR3 nucleotides: TGTGCCAGCAGCCGGGACTCCTATAATTCACCCCTCCACTTT. This translates into CASSRDSYNSPLHF. J is TRBJ1-6 and V is TRBV28; D gene uncertain. The CDR3 covers 14 residues. Per the germline V gene, CDR1 is MDHEN and CDR2 is SYDVKM. The V gene lost 6 bases and the J gene lost 0 bases, with 6 bases spanning the gap.

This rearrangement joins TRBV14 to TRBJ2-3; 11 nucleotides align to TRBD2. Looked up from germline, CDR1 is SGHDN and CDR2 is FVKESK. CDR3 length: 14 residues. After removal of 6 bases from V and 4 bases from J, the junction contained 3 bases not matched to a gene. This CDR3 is CASRTSGVSDTQYF. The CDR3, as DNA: TGTGCCAGCAGGACTAGCGGGGTTTCAGATACGCAGTATTTT.

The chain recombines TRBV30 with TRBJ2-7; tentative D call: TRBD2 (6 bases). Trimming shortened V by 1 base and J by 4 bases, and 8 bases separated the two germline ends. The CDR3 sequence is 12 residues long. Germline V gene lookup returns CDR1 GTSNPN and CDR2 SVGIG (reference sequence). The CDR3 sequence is CAWSGAGYEQYF. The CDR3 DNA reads TGTGCCTGGAGTGGGGCGGGATACGAGCAGTACTTC.

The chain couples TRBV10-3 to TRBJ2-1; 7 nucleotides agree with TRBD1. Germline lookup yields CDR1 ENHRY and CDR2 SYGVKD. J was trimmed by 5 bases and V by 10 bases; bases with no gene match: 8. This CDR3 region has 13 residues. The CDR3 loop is CATLQQGNNEQFF. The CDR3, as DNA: TGTGCCACCCTGCAACAGGGGAACAATGAGCAGTTCTTC.